The 18 T cell receptor beta chains presented below share a single source sample, sequenced in a study of identical twins. Via MiXCR, TCRdb re-called the 5' RACE reads, giving one row per CDR3 protein. The sample lists about 530,000 distinct CDR3 sequences, 12% to 15% occurring once. Separately, the same data were catalogued under a study of yellow fever vaccine responses in identical twins.

Material for sequencing was CD4+ T cells sorted from blood. The receptor source for this set is a woman between 18 and 29 years old in good health.

In its sample, this clonotype was seen a few times. The rearrangement uses TRBV7-2 and TRBJ2-7, with 8 bases fitting TRBD2. J gave up 5 bases and V 3 bases, and 3 bases lay outside the gene matches. The CDR3 has 13 residues. Germline-derived CDR1 and CDR2 are SGHTA and FQGNSA. Here the CDR3 reads CASSFRGLDEQYF. The CDR3 DNA is TGTGCCAGCAGCTTTCGGGGACTAGACGAGCAGTACTTC.

The chain is built from TRBV4-1 and TRBJ2-1; no clear D gene. Looked up from germline, CDR1 is MGHRA and CDR2 is YSYEKL. V shed 1 base and J shed 0 bases, with 7 bases lying between them. The CDR3 is made up of 15 amino acids. The DNA of the CDR3 is TGCGCCAGCAGCCAAGCAACTGGCTCCTACAATGAGCAGTTCTTC. Amino acid sequence: CASSQATGSYNEQFF.

Only a few counts were recorded for this clonotype. The chain's CDR3 is CASSLMLAGWYEQYF. CDR3 coding DNA: TGTGCCAGCAGTTTAATGCTAGCGGGATGGTACGAGCAGTACTTC. The rearrangement joins TRBV28 to TRBJ2-7; 9 bases are shared with TRBD2. The V segment lost 2 bases and the J segment 4 bases; nucleotides outside the gene matches: 6. Germline V CDR1 and CDR2: MDHEN, SYDVKM. The CDR3 extends over 15 amino acids.

In this sample, this clonotype turned up many times. CDR3 residues: CASSLAGTNEKLFF. The CDR3 nucleotides are TGCGCCAGCAGCTTGGCAGGGACTAATGAAAAACTGTTTTTT. The chain uses TRBV5-1 and TRBJ1-4, with a possible D match to TRBD1 (5 bases). The V gene's germline CDR1 is SGHRS and CDR2 YFSETQ. Deletions cut 0 bases from V and 2 bases from J, with 5 bases between. This CDR3 has 14 amino acids.

This clonotype was observed at least ten times. The V call is TRBV3-1, the J call TRBJ2-3; D uncertain. CDR3 length equals 14 residues. The V and J ends lost 1 base and 2 bases respectively, with 7 bases between them. The germline CDR1 and CDR2 sequences are LGHDT and YNNKEL (reference sequence). Here the CDR3 DNA reads TGTGCCAGCAGCCAAGGCCTAGTCACAGATACGCAGTATTTT. Amino acids: CASSQGLVTDTQYF.

Only a few counts were recorded for this clonotype. V and J are TRBV20-1 and TRBJ2-1; D gene uncertain. Germline CDR1 and CDR2: DFQATT and SNEGSKA (reference sequence). This CDR3 is built from 11 residues. V was trimmed by 6 bases and J by 14 bases, leaving 17 bases between them. The CDR3 here is CSAPSTPGEFF. The CDR3 DNA follows: TGCAGTGCCCCCAGCACGCCCGGAGAGTTCTTC.

The chain employs TRBV11-2 and TRBJ2-1, with 11 nucleotides matching TRBD2. Germline lookup yields CDR1 SGHAT and CDR2 FQNNGV. CDR3 length: 18 amino acids. With 1 base clipped from V and 3 bases from J, the junction kept 8 bases outside the gene matches. CDR3 sequence reads: CASSLGGTLAGGYNEQFF. The CDR3 DNA reads as TGTGCCAGCAGCTTAGGCGGTACTCTAGCGGGGGGCTACAATGAGCAGTTCTTC.

This clonotype was detected ten times or more. This chain joins TRBV10-3 and TRBJ1-1, with 8 bases lining up with TRBD1. Germline V CDR1 and CDR2: ENHRY, SYGVKD. The V gene end was trimmed by 10 bases and the J gene end by 6 bases; junction bases not matched to a gene: 4. This CDR3 has 11 amino acids. The CDR3 nucleotides are TGTGCCACACAGGGGGTGGCTGAAGCTTTCTTT. This gives the protein CATQGVAEAFF.

The sample holds a few counts of this clonotype. This chain uses TRBV12-3 or TRBV12-4 with TRBJ2-4; either TRBD1 or TRBD2 may fit D (5 bases each). V lost 1 base to trimming and J lost 1 base, with 11 bases between them. The CDR3 totals 16 residues. For the CDR3, the DNA is TGTGCCAGCAGTTTAGAGGGACGAGGGGCCAAAAACATTCAGTACTTC. Residues: CASSLEGRGAKNIQYF.

The genes are TRBV24-1 and TRBJ2-1; 8 nucleotides line up with TRBD2. The trim removed 0 bases at V and 6 bases at J, leaving 12 bases unmatched. CDR1 and CDR2 from the germline V gene are KGHDR and SFDVKD. The CDR3 extends over 18 amino acids. The CDR3 is CATSDLGAGGGPPNEQFF. The CDR3 nucleotides read TGTGCCACCAGTGATTTGGGGGCGGGGGGTGGTCCCCCCAATGAGCAGTTCTTC.

The chain joins TRBV5-1 to TRBJ1-1; no clear D. Trimming shortened V by 2 bases and J by 3 bases, and 11 bases separated the two germline ends. The CDR3 runs to 14 residues. CDR1 is SGHRS and CDR2 is YFSETQ in the germline V gene. CDR3 sequence (DNA): TGCGCCAGCAGCTTCTTAGGGTCTTACACTGAAGCTTTCTTT. It is translated as CASSFLGSYTEAFF.

This clonotype turned up a few times. The rearrangement joins TRBV2 to TRBJ2-1, with 9 bases aligning to TRBD2. CDR3 length equals 14 residues. In germline, CDR1 is SNHLY, CDR2 FYNNEI. Trimming at V came to 3 bases and at J to 6 bases, leaving 3 bases not matched to a gene. CDR3 in amino acids: CASSDRGRANEQFF. The CDR3 DNA sequence: TGTGCCAGCAGTGACCGCGGGAGGGCCAATGAGCAGTTCTTC. Full variable domain (remainder filled in from reference TRBV2 and TRBJ2-1): EPEVTQTPSHQVTQMGQEVILRCVPISNHLYFYWYRQILGQKVEFLVSFYNNEISEKSEIFDDQFSVERPDGSNFTLKIRSTKLEDSAMYFCASSDRGRANEQFFGPGTRLTVL.

The gene calls are TRBV20-1 and TRBJ2-3; D call uncertain. The germline CDR1 and CDR2 sequences are DFQATT and SNEGSKA (reference sequence). The CDR3 runs 10 residues. Trimming stripped 3 bases from V and 8 bases from J, with 6 bases between. CDR3 in DNA: TGCAGTGCTAGTCTTGGTACGCAGTATTTT. Its translation: CSASLGTQYF.

The sample holds a few counts of this clonotype. V is TRBV7-8 and J is TRBJ2-2; D remains unclear. Per germline, CDR1 SGHVS and CDR2 FQNEAQ. The CDR3 has 15 residues. V lost 2 bases and J lost 3, with 10 bases in between. The DNA of the CDR3 is TGTGCCAGCAGCTTATTGGCTAGTTACACCGGGGAGCTGTTTTTT. Translation gives CASSLLASYTGELFF.

This clonotype was counted a few times. V gene TRBV7-2 combines with J gene TRBJ2-1; D not certain. In germline, CDR1 is SGHTA, CDR2 FQGNSA. Trimming took off 5 bases at V and 9 bases at J, with 14 bases between the two ends. The CDR3 has 13 residues. The chain's CDR3 is CASSPRPNSEQFF. The CDR3 nucleotides are TGTGCCAGCAGCCCGCGTCCTAATTCTGAGCAGTTCTTC.

This clonotype was seen only a few times. The chain is built from TRBV7-9 and TRBJ2-1, with TRBD2 identical over 7 bases. CDR3 length: 15 amino acids. CDR1 is SEHNR and CDR2 is FQNEAQ in the germline V gene (reference sequence). V lost 6 bases and J lost 5; bases outside the gene matches: 10. The CDR3 region has the DNA TGTGCCAGCAGTTATCGGGGCGGGAGAGACAATGAGCAGTTCTTC. This sequence encodes CASSYRGGRDNEQFF.

The rearrangement uses TRBV5-1 and TRBJ2-3; D is perhaps TRBD1 or TRBD2 (6 bases each). V was clipped by 7 bases and J by 1 base, with 13 bases between them. The CDR3 contains 14 residues. Germline CDR1 and CDR2: SGHRS and YFSETQ. This chain's CDR3 is CASANREGTDTQYF. CDR3 bases: TGCGCCAGCGCTAACAGGGAGGGCACAGATACGCAGTATTTT.

The sample holds a few counts of this clonotype. The CDR3 DNA sequence: TGCGCCAGCAGCTTGGGGGGACAGGGGTACGAGCAGTACTTC. Amino acid sequence: CASSLGGQGYEQYF. The chain couples TRBV5-1 to TRBJ2-7; 10 bases are a match to TRBD1. The CDR3 extends over 14 amino acids. Losses at the gene ends were 0 bases for V and 4 bases for J; bases not matched to a gene: 1. CDR1 SGHRS and CDR2 YFSETQ come from the germline V gene. The variable domain in full, with the rest retrieved from reference TRBV5-1 and TRBJ2-7, is KAGVTQTPRYLIKTRGQQVTLSCSPISGHRSVSWYQQTPGQGLQFLFEYFSETQRNKGNFPGRFSGRQFSNSRSEMNVSTLELGDSALYLCASSLGGQGYEQYFGPGTRLTVT.